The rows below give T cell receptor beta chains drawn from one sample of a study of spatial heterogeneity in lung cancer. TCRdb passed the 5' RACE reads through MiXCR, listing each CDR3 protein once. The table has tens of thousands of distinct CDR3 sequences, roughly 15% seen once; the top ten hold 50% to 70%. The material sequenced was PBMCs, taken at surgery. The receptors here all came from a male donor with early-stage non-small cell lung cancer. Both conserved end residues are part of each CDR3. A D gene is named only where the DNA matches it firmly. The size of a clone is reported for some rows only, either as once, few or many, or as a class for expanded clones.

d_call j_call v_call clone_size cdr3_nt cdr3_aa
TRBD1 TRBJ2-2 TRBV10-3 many TGTGCCATCAGTGACGGACAGGGGTACACCGGGGAGCTGTTTTTT CAISDGQGYTGELFF
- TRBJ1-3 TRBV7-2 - TGTGCCAGCAGTATGAACAGGGCTGGAAACACCATATATTTT CASSMNRAGNTIYF
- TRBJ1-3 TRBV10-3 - TGTGCCATCACCCCAGATGGAAACACCATATATTTT CAITPDGNTIYF
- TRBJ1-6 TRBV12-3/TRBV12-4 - TGTGCCAGCAGTTTAGACCTAAGGGATTCACCCCTCCACTTT CASSLDLRDSPLHF
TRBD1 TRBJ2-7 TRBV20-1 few TGCAGTGCTAAGACGGACAGGGGGCTGGTCGAGCAGTACTTC CSAKTDRGLVEQYF
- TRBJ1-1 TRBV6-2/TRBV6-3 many TGTGCCAGCAGCCGCCCCGGGCAGGGGAACACTGAAGCTTTCTTT CASSRPGQGNTEAFF
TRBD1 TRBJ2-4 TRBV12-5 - TGTGCTAGTGGTTTGGGAGACAGGGGGCTTGTCAAAAACATTCAGTACTTC CASGLGDRGLVKNIQYF
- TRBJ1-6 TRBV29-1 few TGCAGCGTTGCGTCGGGGGCGCCGGACTCACCCCTCCACTTT CSVASGAPDSPLHF
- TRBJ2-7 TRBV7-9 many TGTGCCAGCAGCTTCCGCAGCCCCTCCTACGAGCAGTACTTC CASSFRSPSYEQYF
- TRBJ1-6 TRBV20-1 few TGCAGTGCTAGAGCCAGGCACTACAATTCACCCCTCCACTTT CSARARHYNSPLHF
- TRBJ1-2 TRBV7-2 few TGTGCCGGCAGCTTATATGGTTCAGGTGGCTACACCTTC CAGSLYGSGGYTF
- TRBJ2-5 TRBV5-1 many TGCGCCAGCAGCTTGTCCCCCGGGACACAAGAGACCCAGTACTTC CASSLSPGTQETQYF
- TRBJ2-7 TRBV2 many TGTGCCAGCAGTGAAGCGCTTCGACGGAGTGGGTACTTC CASSEALRRSGYF
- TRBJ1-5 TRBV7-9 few TGTGCCAGCAGCTTAGAGTCTCAGCCCCAGCATTTT CASSLESQPQHF
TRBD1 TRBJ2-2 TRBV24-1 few TGTGCCACCAGTGACTCCGGGACAGGGGGCTTCACCGGGGAGCTGTTTTTT CATSDSGTGGFTGELFF
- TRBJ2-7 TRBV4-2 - TGTGCCAGCAGTCCCAGGGGCTACGAGCAGTACTTC CASSPRGYEQYF
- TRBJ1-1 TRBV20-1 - TGCAGTGCTAGAGATCGAAGGACCAACACTGAAGCTTTCTTT CSARDRRTNTEAFF
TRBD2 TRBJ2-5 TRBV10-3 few TGTGCCATCAGCTCTAGCGGGGGAGAGACCCAGTACTTC CAISSSGGETQYF
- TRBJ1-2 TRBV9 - TGTGCCAGCAGCGTAGCCCCCGGGGGCTACACCTTC CASSVAPGGYTF
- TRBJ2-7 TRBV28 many TGTGCCAGCAGTTTGTCCGGGACATTCTACGAGCAGTACTTC CASSLSGTFYEQYF
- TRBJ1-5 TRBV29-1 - TGCAGCGTTTCCGACGCGAACAATCAGCCCCAGCATTTT CSVSDANNQPQHF
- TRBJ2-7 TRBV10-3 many TGTGCCATCAGCAGGGACCTCTCCTACGAGCAGTACTTC CAISRDLSYEQYF
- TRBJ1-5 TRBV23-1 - TGCGCCAGCAGTCAATCCCCCAGGTCGAATAGCAATCAGCCCCAGCATTTT CASSQSPRSNSNQPQHF
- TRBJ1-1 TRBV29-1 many TGCAGCGTTGAGGGCAGGGGAGCTTTCTTT CSVEGRGAFF
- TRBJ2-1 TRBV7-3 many TGTGCCAGCAGCTCCGGGCCCGAGCAGTTCTTC CASSSGPEQFF
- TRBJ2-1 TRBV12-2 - TGTGCAAGTCGCTCCGGGACTAGCGGGGGGGCCCGTAGGGATGAGCAGTTCTTC CASRSGTSGGARRDEQFF
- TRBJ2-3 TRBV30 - TGTGCCTGGAGTTCGCCTAGAGGCTTCACAGATACGCAGTATTTT CAWSSPRGFTDTQYF
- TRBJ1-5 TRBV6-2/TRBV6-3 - TGTGCCAGCAGCCTCCGACAGCAGCCCCAGCATTTT CASSLRQQPQHF
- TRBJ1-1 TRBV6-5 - TGTGCCAGCAGTTACGGGGGCCGGGCGGACACTGAAGCTTTCTTT CASSYGGRADTEAFF
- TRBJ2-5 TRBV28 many TGTGCCAGCATTCACCGGGACAACCAAGAGACCCAGTACTTC CASIHRDNQETQYF
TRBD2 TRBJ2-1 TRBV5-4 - TGTGCCAGCAGCTCGGGACTAGCCTATGAGCAGTTCTTC CASSSGLAYEQFF
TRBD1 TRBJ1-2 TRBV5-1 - TGCGCCAGCAGCTCCCGGGACAGGGGCAACTATGGCTACACCTTC CASSSRDRGNYGYTF
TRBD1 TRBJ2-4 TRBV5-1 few TGCGCCAGCAGCCCCCAAACCGGGACAGGGGGGAACATTCAGTACTTC CASSPQTGTGGNIQYF
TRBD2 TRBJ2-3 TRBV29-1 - TGCAGCGTTGACTCGGGAGGGGATACGCAGTATTTT CSVDSGGDTQYF
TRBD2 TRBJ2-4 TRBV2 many TGTGCCAGCAGTGGCGGGGGAAATAACATTCAGTACTTC CASSGGGNNIQYF
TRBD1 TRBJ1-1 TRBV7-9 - TGTGCCAGCAGCTTTCAGGGGGTGGACACTGAAGCTTTCTTT CASSFQGVDTEAFF
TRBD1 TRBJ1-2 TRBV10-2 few TGCGCCAGCAGGGGGACAGGGTATAACTATGGCTACACCTTC CASRGTGYNYGYTF
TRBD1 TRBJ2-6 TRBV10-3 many TGTGCCATTCGACAGGGGGCCGGCTCTGGGGCCAACGTCCTGACTTTC CAIRQGAGSGANVLTF
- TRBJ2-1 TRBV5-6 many TGTGCCAGCAGCCCACCGGGACATCCCTACAATGAGCAGTTCTTC CASSPPGHPYNEQFF
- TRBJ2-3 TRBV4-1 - TGCGCCAGCAGCCAGTTTGCTAGCACAGATACGCAGTATTTT CASSQFASTDTQYF
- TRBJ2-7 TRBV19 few TGTGCCAGTAGTACCCTTCACGGAGCGGAGCAGTACTTC CASSTLHGAEQYF
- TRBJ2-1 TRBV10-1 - TGCGCCAGCAGTGAGTTGGGCGGGCGGGGTCGTTCCTACAATGAGCAGTTCTTC CASSELGGRGRSYNEQFF
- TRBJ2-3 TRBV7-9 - TGTGCCAGCAGCTTTGGGGTGGGAAGCACAGATACGCAGTATTTT CASSFGVGSTDTQYF
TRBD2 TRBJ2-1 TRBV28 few TGTGCCAGCTCATTGACTAGCGGCGATTCCTACAATGAGCAGTTCTTC CASSLTSGDSYNEQFF
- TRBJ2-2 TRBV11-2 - TGTGCCAGCAGCCGTTCTGGAGGGGCGCGAACCGGGGAGCTGTTTTTT CASSRSGGARTGELFF
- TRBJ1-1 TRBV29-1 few TGCAGCGTTGTCCCAGAATATACTTCTGAAGCTTTCTTT CSVVPEYTSEAFF
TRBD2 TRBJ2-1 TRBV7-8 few TGTGCCAGCAGCCCTAGTAGCGGGAGGGGGTCCTACAATGAGCAGTTCTTC CASSPSSGRGSYNEQFF
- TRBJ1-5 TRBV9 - TGTGCCAGCAGCGTAGCAGGGCTAGGGAGCCAGCCCCAGCATTTT CASSVAGLGSQPQHF
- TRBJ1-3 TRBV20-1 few TGCAGTGCTAACGTTTGGGGAGGAAACACCATATATTTT CSANVWGGNTIYF
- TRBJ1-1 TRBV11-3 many TGTGCCAGCAGCTCAGGAGGTATGAACACTGAAGCTTTCTTT CASSSGGMNTEAFF
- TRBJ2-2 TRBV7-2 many TGTGCCAGCAGCTGGGCCGTCTACACCGGGGAGCTGTTTTTT CASSWAVYTGELFF
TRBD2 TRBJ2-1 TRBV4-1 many TGCGCCAGCAGCACTGGCGGGAGTTCCTACAATGAGCAGTTCTTC CASSTGGSSYNEQFF
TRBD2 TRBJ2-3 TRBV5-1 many TGCGCCAGCAGCTCCAAACTAGCGGTCCTTGAGACAGATACGCAGTATTTT CASSSKLAVLETDTQYF
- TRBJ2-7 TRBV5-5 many TGTGCCAGCAGCTTGGGGTACGGGTTAGCCTCCTACGAGCAGTACTTC CASSLGYGLASYEQYF